The present entry profiles one T cell receptor (beta chain) with its context. The sample is drawn from a study of T cell repertoires in cytomegalovirus infection. Overall study context: The public TCR beta signatures pointed to both CMV infection and matching HLA type.

V gave up 4 bases and J gave up 9 bases; unmatched junction bases: 3. The CDR3 loop spans 12 amino acids. Germline V CDR1 and CDR2: SGHNT, YYREEE (reference sequence). TCRdb used MiXCR to reprocess the reads, holding one entry per CDR3 protein. The sample lists approximately 500,000 distinct CDR3 sequences, approximately 15% occurring once. The sequence was obtained from a human donor in good health (CMV status not recorded). Some clones in this sample may be carry-over from other donors' samples. Specimen: CD8+ T cells from PBMCs. This chain joins TRBV5-4 and TRBJ2-5; TRBD1 agrees at 10 bases. The CDR3 spells CASSGGQGSQYF. The CDR3 DNA reads as TGTGCCAGCAGCGGGGGACAGGGGTCCCAGTACTTC. Using reference TRBV5-4 and TRBJ2-5 for the parts outside the CDR3, the full variable domain is ETGVTQSPTHLIKTRGQQVTLRCSSQSGHNTVSWYQQALGQGPQFIFQYYREEENGRGNFPPRFSGLQFPNYSSELNVNALELDDSALYLCASSGGQGSQYFGPGTRLLVL.